This T cell receptor beta chain was captured in a study of siplizumab effects on memory and regulatory T cells. Overall study results and limits: Confirmation was lacking for the suppressive function of proliferating Tregs derived from siplizumab cultures. Roughly 75-96% of dividing CD4+ or CD8+ clones were without an attributable naive or memory phenotype.

About this clone itself: Antigen: not known.

The CDR3 contains 17 residues. V lost 2 bases to trimming and J lost 3 bases; unmatched junction nucleotides: 6. Germline values: CDR1 SGHRS, CDR2 YFSETQ. Assay used: immunoSEQ multiplex PCR; TCRdb lists only in-frame clones, some missing. The sample lists roughly 120,000 clones; about 94% were seen once. The receptor was isolated from a human donor in good health. The material sequenced was non-Treg CD4+ T cells sorted from blood. The rearrangement links TRBV5-1 to TRBJ2-2; TRBD2 matches at 11 bases. This CDR3 reads CASSFPSGGSDTGELFF. CDR3 coding DNA: TGCGCCAGCAGCTTCCCTAGCGGGGGGTCCGACACCGGGGAGCTGTTTTTT. Full variable domain (outside the CDR3, taken from reference TRBV5-1 and TRBJ2-2): KAGVTQTPRYLIKTRGQQVTLSCSPISGHRSVSWYQQTPGQGLQFLFEYFSETQRNKGNFPGRFSGRQFSNSRSEMNVSTLELGDSALYLCASSFPSGGSDTGELFFGEGSRLTVL.